The 21 T cell receptor beta chains below all came from one sample that was sequenced in a study of T cell responses to AZD1222 COVID-19 vaccine. The protocol was immunoSEQ multiplex PCR, while the TCRdb copy is restricted to in-frame clones and leaves out a portion. Of more than 95,000 clones listed, around nine tenths were seen once; the top ten hold 3% to 3.5%. The material sequenced was peripheral blood, taken 28 days after the second dose of the MenACWY control vaccine. These receptors all stem from an adult who received the MenACWY meningococcal vaccine as a control.

This clone was seen a few times. The DNA of the CDR3 is TGTGCCAGCAGCTTGATAGGGGCCGTGGGGACAGGGTTTAACTATGGCTACACCTTC. This codes for CASSLIGAVGTGFNYGYTF. This rearrangement joins TRBV5-6 to TRBJ1-2; 9 nucleotides line up with TRBD1. From germline, CDR1 is SGHDT and CDR2 YYEEEE. This CDR3 has 19 amino acids. V was pared by 1 base and J by 1 base, with 14 bases of the junction left unmatched.

This clone was seen just once. The chain uses TRBV2 and TRBJ1-6; maybe TRBD1 (5 bases). Germline V gives CDR1 SNHLY, CDR2 FYNNEI. Trimming removed 3 bases at V and 7 bases at J, with 10 bases between. This CDR3 has 14 residues. The CDR3 nucleotides read TGTGCCAGCAGTGATTTGGACACAAATTCACCCCTCCACTTT. Translating it yields CASSDLDTNSPLHF.

This clone was observed a single time. The chain recombines TRBV6-5 with TRBJ1-1; the D gene is possibly TRBD1 (6 bases). CDR3 length: 14 amino acids. The V end lost 2 bases, the J end lost 6 bases, and 13 bases lay between the germline ends. The germline V gene encodes CDR1 MNHEY and CDR2 SVGAGI. Written as DNA, the CDR3 is TGTGCCAGCAGTTACCGGACAGTCGGCGCTGAAGCTTTCTTT. Its protein is CASSYRTVGAEAFF.

V and J are TRBV28 and TRBJ2-2, with D unresolved. The CDR3 runs to 12 residues. From germline, CDR1 is MDHEN and CDR2 SYDVKM. The V end lost 5 bases, the J end lost 5 bases, and 6 bases lay between the germline ends. The CDR3 protein is CASSTNTGELFF. For the CDR3, the DNA is TGTGCCAGCAGTACTAATACCGGGGAGCTGTTTTTT.

The rearrangement links TRBV3-1 (or the pseudogene TRBV3-2) to TRBJ2-5; unclear D gene. The germline CDR1 and CDR2 sequences are LGHDT and YNNKEL (reference sequence). CDR3 length equals 14 residues. V lost 3 bases and J lost 2, with 10 bases in between. The CDR3 DNA sequence: TGTGCCAGCAGCCACCGTGGGTTACAAGAGACCCAGTACTTC. This sequence encodes CASSHRGLQETQYF.

This clone appeared a few times. The rearrangement joins TRBV19 to TRBJ1-5, with D possibly matching TRBD1 (6 bases). Per the germline V gene, CDR1 is LNHDA and CDR2 is SQIVND (reference sequence). Trimming removed 5 bases at V and 0 bases at J, with 14 bases between. The CDR3 totals 16 residues. The CDR3, as DNA: TGTGCCAGTAGTCCTACTCCACAGGGTAGCAATCAGCCCCAGCATTTT. Residues: CASSPTPQGSNQPQHF.

The chain joins TRBV15 to TRBJ1-4; TRBD1 might be the D (5 bases). The CDR3 totals 17 residues. The V and J ends lost 0 bases and 8 bases respectively, with 19 bases between them. Germline V gene data show CDR1 as LNHNV and CDR2 as YYDKDF (reference sequence). CDR3 protein: CATSRDLESGEGEKLFF. CDR3 coding DNA: TGTGCCACCAGCAGAGATCTGGAGTCGGGGGAAGGCGAAAAACTGTTTTTT.

This chain joins TRBV7-9 and TRBJ1-2, with 10 bases fitting TRBD1. Unmatched junction bases numbered 6, after V lost 5 bases and J lost 3 bases. The CDR3 totals 15 residues. CDR1 SEHNR and CDR2 FQNEAQ come from the germline V gene (reference sequence). As DNA, the CDR3 is TGTGCCAGCAGCGGAAAGGGGACAGGGGACTATGGCTACACCTTC. It yields the protein CASSGKGTGDYGYTF.

The chain recombines TRBV10-3 with TRBJ1-3; no clear D. The germline V and J ends were trimmed by 11 bases and 1 base, with 12 bases remaining between them. There are 13 residues in the CDR3. Germline V gene data show CDR1 as ENHRY and CDR2 as SYGVKD. The CDR3 loop is CALRASSGNTIYF. CDR3 bases: TGTGCCCTTAGGGCCTCTTCTGGAAACACCATATATTTT.

The rearrangement links TRBV29-1 to TRBJ2-7, with D possibly being TRBD1 (5 bases). This CDR3 is built from 12 residues. Germline V lookup: CDR1 SQVTM, CDR2 ANQGSEA. Trimming removed 5 bases from V and 2 bases from J, with 10 bases in between. The CDR3 protein is CSVIDSTYEQYF. As DNA, the CDR3 is TGCAGCGTTATTGACAGCACCTACGAGCAGTACTTC.

This chain connects TRBV19 to TRBJ1-2, with D possibly being TRBD1 (5 bases). The V gene lost 7 bases and the J gene lost 8 bases, with 17 bases spanning the gap. The CDR3 extends over 13 amino acids. From germline, CDR1 is LNHDA and CDR2 SQIVND (reference sequence). In nucleotides, the CDR3 is TGTGCCAGTACCAGCCTCAGGGTAGGCGGCTACACCTTC. This translates into CASTSLRVGGYTF.

The chain has TRBV7-3 and TRBJ1-6; D not resolved. Germline assignment: CDR1 SGHTA and CDR2 FQGTGA. The V gene lost 2 bases and the J gene lost 10 bases, with 12 bases spanning the gap. The CDR3 extends over 14 amino acids. For the CDR3, the DNA is TGTGCCAGCAGCTTAGGAGGAAGCTCCTCACCCCTCCACTTT. It specifies CASSLGGSSSPLHF.

The V call is TRBV6-5, the J call TRBJ1-5, with a tentative D call TRBD1 (5 bases). Trimming removed 4 bases at V and 3 bases at J, with 13 bases between. CDR3 size: 15 residues. The germline gives CDR1 MNHEY, CDR2 SVGAGI. The CDR3 sequence is CASSFNDRSNQPQHF. CDR3 nucleotides: TGTGCCAGCAGTTTCAATGACAGATCCAATCAGCCCCAGCATTTT.

The V and J genes are TRBV4-2 and TRBJ2-6, with a weak D call TRBD2 (5 bases). Germline V lookup: CDR1 LGHNA, CDR2 YNFKEQ. V was cut by 0 bases and J by 1 base, with 16 bases left in between. This CDR3 is built from 19 residues. The CDR3 coding sequence is TGTGCCAGCAGCCAAGATATGCGTGGCCCGGGGTCTGGGGCCAACGTCCTGACTTTC. Its protein product is CASSQDMRGPGSGANVLTF.

The chain is built from TRBV6-2 or TRBV6-3 and TRBJ1-5; D is unresolved. Germline lookup yields CDR1 MNHEY and CDR2 SVGEGT. V was shortened by 2 bases and J by 0 bases, with 17 bases between the two germline ends. CDR3 length: 18 amino acids. For the CDR3, the DNA is TGTGCCAGCAGTTACAAGGCCGGGCGCGAAATTAGCAATCAGCCCCAGCATTTT. This gives the protein CASSYKAGREISNQPQHF.

The chain recombines TRBV19 with TRBJ1-1; tentative D call: TRBD1 (6 bases). Germline loops: CDR1 LNHDA, CDR2 SQIVND (reference sequence). The V end lost 7 bases, the J end lost 5 bases, and 20 bases lay between the germline ends. The CDR3 is 15 amino acids. CDR3 nucleotides: TGTGCCAGTAAGGGGGGCCAGACATTGAGGACTGAAGCTTTCTTT. Translated, it gives CASKGGQTLRTEAFF.

This clone has only one observation. The chain couples TRBV5-6 to TRBJ2-3; D is unresolved. V lost 0 bases to trimming and J lost 0 bases, with 8 bases between them. The CDR3 has 15 residues. CDR1 is SGHDT and CDR2 is YYEEEE in the germline V gene. DNA for the CDR3: TGTGCCAGCAGCTTGGTCGGTCCTAGCACAGATACGCAGTATTTT. It specifies CASSLVGPSTDTQYF.

The CDR3 bases are TGTGCCAGCAGTGTGCTAGCGGTCAATGAGCAGTTCTTC. Encoded protein: CASSVLAVNEQFF. The chain couples TRBV2 to TRBJ2-1; 7 positions match TRBD2. With V trimmed by 4 bases and J by 6 bases, 3 bases remained unmatched. Germline-derived CDR1 and CDR2 are SNHLY and FYNNEI. This CDR3 region has 13 residues.

The V gene is TRBV30, the J gene TRBJ1-1, with D unresolved. Germline CDR1 reads GTSNPN; CDR2 reads SVGIG (reference sequence). The CDR3 has 13 residues. Trimming cost V 0 bases and J 7 bases, with 12 bases left between them. CDR3 sequence: CAWSVSTSDEAFF. CDR3 nucleotide sequence: TGTGCCTGGAGTGTCTCCACCAGCGATGAAGCTTTCTTT.

The chain joins TRBV7-2 to TRBJ1-4; D uncertain. V was shortened by 2 bases and J by 5 bases, with 9 bases between the two germline ends. The length of the CDR3 is 14 residues. Germline CDR1 and CDR2: SGHTA and FQGNSA. CDR3 in amino acids: CASSLQFSNEKLFF. DNA for the CDR3: TGTGCCAGCAGCTTACAGTTTAGCAATGAAAAACTGTTTTTT.

The chain employs TRBV6-5 and TRBJ2-6; no definite D call. CDR3 size: 15 residues. Germline values: CDR1 MNHEY, CDR2 SVGAGI. V shed 5 bases and J shed 0 bases, with 8 bases lying between them. The CDR3 loop is CASSPLPSGANVLTF. CDR3 DNA: TGTGCCAGCAGTCCCCTGCCCTCTGGGGCCAACGTCCTGACTTTC.